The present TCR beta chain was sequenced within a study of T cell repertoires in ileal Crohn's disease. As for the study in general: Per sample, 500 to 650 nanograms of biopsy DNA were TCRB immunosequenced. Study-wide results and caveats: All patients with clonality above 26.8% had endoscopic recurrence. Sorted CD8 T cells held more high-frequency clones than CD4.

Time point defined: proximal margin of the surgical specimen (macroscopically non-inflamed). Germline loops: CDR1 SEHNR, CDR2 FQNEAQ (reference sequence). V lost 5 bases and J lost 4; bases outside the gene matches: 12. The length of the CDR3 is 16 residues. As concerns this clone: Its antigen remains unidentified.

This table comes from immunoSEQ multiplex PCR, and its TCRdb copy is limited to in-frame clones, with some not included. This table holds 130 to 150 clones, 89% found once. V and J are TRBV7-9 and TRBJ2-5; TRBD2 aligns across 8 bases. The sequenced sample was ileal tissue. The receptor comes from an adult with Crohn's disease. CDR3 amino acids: CASSPWRAGVVETQYF. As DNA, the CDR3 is TGTGCCAGCAGCCCCTGGAGAGCGGGGGTCGTAGAGACCCAGTACTTC.